This TCR beta chain emerged from a study of identifying expanded T cells in peripheral blood. The study, taken as a whole, reports: Across healthy donors, higher total template counts meant significantly greater approximately two-week count variance. Over about two and four weeks, about 15 and 19 clones changed, versus approximately 1.2 between replicates.

As concerns this clone: The antigen remains undetermined. The junction differs from germline at one of its ends, possibly a read error.

The data were produced by immunoSEQ multiplex PCR, yet TCRdb's version contains in-frame clones alone and is incomplete. The data show roughly 96,000 clones, approximately 85% seen once. Collection occurred without any documented infections or immune events in donors. The sequence derives from a person between 18 and 75 years old in good health. Sequencing input: blood.

The CDR3 here is CASSLSAGENYNEQYF. Written as DNA, the CDR3 is TGCGCCAGCAGCCTTTCGGCCGGGGAGAATTACAACGAGCAGTACTTC. The chain links TRBV5-5 to TRBJ2-7, with D tentatively TRBD2 (5 bases). Germline V gene data show CDR1 as SGHKS and CDR2 as YYEKEE (reference sequence). This CDR3 comprises 16 residues.